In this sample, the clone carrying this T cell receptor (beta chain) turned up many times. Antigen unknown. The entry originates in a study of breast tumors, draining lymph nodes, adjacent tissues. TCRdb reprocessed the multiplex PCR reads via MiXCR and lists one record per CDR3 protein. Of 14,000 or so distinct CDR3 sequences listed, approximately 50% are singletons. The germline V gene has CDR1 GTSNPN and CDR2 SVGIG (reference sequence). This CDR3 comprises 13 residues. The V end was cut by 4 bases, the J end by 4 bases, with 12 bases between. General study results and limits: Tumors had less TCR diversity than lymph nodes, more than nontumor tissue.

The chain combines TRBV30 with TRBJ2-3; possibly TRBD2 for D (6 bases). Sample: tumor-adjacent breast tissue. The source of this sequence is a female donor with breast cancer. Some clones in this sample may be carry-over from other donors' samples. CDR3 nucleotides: TGTGCCTGGACGGAGGGAGCCCCAGATACGCAGTATTTT. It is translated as CAWTEGAPDTQYF. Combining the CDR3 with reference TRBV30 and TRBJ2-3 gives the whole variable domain SQTIHQWPATLVQPVGSPLSLECTVEGTSNPNLYWYRQAAGRGLQLLFYSVGIGQISSEVPQNLSASRPQDRQFILSSKKLLLSDSGFYLCAWTEGAPDTQYFGPGTRLTVL.